This T cell receptor (beta chain) comes out of a study of blood T cell repertoires in COVID-19. The CDR3 contains 11 residues. Trimming removed 6 bases at V and 6 bases at J, with 6 bases between. In germline, CDR1 is SNHLY, CDR2 FYNNEI. The data were produced by immunoSEQ multiplex PCR, yet TCRdb's version contains in-frame clones alone and is incomplete. The table lists 150,000 or so clones, less than 85% of them singletons, with roughly 12% in the top ten. This TCR came from a man aged 50 to 59 who had recovered from COVID-19. The sequenced material came from PBMCs or T cells enriched from blood (not recorded which). The chain uses TRBV2 and TRBJ1-5; no firm D call. CDR3 DNA sequence: TGTGCCAGCAGGGTCAGTCAGCCCCAGCATTTT. Its protein is CASRVSQPQHF.